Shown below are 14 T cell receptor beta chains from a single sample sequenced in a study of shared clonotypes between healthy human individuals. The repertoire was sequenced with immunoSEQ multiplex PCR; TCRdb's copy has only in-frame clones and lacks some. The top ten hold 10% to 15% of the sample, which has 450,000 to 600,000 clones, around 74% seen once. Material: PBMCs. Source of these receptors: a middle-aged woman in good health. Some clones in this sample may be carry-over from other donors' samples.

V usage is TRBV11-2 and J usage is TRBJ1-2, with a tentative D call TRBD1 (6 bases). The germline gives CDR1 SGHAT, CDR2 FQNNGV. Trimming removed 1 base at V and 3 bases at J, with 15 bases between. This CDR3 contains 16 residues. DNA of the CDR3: TGTGCCAGCAGCTTAGTAAGGGGAAGGGGGGACTATGGCTACACCTTC. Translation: CASSLVRGRGDYGYTF.

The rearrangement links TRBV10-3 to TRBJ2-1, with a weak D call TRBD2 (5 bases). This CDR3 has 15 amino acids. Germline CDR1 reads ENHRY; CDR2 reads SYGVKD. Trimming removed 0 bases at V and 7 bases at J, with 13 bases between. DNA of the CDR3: TGTGCCATCAGTGAGTCCCTAGCTTCAAGGAATGAGCAGTTCTTC. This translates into CAISESLASRNEQFF.

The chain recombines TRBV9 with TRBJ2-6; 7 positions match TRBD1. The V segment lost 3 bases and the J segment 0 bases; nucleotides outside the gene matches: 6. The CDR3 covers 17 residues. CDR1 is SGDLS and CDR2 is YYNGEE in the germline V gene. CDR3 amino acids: CASSDRTGPSGANVLTF. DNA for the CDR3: TGTGCCAGCAGCGACCGGACAGGACCCTCTGGGGCCAACGTCCTGACTTTC.

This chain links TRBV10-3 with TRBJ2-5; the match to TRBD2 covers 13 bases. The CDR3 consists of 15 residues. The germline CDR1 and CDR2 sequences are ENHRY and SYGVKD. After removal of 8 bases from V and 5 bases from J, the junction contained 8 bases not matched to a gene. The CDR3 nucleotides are TGTGCCATCTCCCGGGGACTAGCGGGAACGGAGACCCAGTACTTC. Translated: CAISRGLAGTETQYF.

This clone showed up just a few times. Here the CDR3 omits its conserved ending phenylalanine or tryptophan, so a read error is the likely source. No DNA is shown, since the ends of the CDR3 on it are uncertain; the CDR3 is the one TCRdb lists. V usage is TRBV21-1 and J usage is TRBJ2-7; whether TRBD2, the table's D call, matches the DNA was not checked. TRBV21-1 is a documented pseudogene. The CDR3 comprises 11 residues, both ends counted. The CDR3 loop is CASSSGLAGGL.

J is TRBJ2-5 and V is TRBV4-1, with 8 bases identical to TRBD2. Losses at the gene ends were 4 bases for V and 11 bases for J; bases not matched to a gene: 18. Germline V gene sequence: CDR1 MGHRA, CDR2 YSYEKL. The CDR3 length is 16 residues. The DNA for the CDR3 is TGCGCCAGCAGCCGCACGCCCGGACTAGCTCAACTCGGTCAGTACTTC. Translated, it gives CASSRTPGLAQLGQYF.

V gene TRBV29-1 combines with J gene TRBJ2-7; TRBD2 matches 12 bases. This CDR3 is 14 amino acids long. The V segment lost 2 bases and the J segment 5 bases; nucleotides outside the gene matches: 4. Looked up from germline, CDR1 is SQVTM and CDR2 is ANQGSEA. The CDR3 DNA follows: TGCAGCGTTGAAACTAGCGGGAGGTCCCACGAGCAGTACTTC. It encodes CSVETSGRSHEQYF.

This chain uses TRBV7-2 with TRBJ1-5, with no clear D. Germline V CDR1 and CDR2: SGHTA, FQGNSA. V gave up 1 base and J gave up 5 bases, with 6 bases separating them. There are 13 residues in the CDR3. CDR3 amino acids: CASSLGQHQPQHF. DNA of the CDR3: TGTGCCAGCAGCTTAGGGCAGCATCAGCCCCAGCATTTT.

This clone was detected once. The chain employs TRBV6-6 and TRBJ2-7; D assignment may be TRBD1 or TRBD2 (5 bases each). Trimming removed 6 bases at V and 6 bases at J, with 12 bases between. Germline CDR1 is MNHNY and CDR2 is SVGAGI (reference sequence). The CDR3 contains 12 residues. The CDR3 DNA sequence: TGTGCCAGCAGCCCGGCGAGGGGCGAGCAGTACTTC. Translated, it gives CASSPARGEQYF.

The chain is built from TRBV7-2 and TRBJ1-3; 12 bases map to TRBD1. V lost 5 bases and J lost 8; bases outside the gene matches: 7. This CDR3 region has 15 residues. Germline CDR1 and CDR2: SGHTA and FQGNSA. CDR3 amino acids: CASSTEGQGADTIYF. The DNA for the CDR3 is TGTGCCAGCAGCACGGAGGGACAGGGGGCGGACACCATATATTTT. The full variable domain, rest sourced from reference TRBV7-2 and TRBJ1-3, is GAGVSQSPSNKVTEKGKDVELRCDPISGHTALYWYRQSLGQGLEFLIYFQGNSAPDKSGLPSDRFSAERTGGSVSTLTIQRTQQEDSAVYLCASSTEGQGADTIYFGEGSWLTVV.

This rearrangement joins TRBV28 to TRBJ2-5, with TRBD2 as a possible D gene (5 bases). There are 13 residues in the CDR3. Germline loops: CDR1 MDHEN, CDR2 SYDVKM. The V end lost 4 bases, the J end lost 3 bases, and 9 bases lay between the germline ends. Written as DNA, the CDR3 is TGTGCCAGCAGTTCCCCCGGGGAAGAGACCCAGTACTTC. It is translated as CASSSPGEETQYF. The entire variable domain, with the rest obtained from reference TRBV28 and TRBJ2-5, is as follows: DVKVTQSSRYLVKRTGEKVFLECVQDMDHENMFWYRQDPGLGLRLIYFSYDVKMKEKGDIPEGYSVSREKKERFSLILESASTNQTSMYLCASSSPGEETQYFGPGTRLLVL.

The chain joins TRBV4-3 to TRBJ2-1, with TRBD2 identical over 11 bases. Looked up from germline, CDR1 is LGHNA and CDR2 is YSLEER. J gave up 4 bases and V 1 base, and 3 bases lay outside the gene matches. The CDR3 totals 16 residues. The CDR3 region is CASSQVAGGSYNEQFF. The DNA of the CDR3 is TGCGCCAGCAGCCAAGTAGCGGGAGGGTCGTACAATGAGCAGTTCTTC.

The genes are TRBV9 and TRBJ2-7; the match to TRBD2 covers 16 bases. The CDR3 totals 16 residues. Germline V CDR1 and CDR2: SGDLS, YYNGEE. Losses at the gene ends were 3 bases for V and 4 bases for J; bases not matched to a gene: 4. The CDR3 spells CASSEGLAGGVYEQYF. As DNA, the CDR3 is TGTGCCAGCAGCGAGGGACTAGCGGGAGGGGTTTACGAGCAGTACTTC.

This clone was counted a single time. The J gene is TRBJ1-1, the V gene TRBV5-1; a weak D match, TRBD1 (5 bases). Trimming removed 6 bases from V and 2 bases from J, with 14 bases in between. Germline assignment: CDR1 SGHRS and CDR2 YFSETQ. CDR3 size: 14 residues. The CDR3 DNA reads TGCGCCAGCAATACCGGGGCAGCTAACACTGAAGCTTTCTTT. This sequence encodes CASNTGAANTEAFF.